What follows are 5 T cell receptor beta chains derived from one specimen sequenced in a study of T-cell memory formation after mild COVID-19. TCRdb redid the calling of the 5' RACE reads with MiXCR, one entry per CDR3 protein. Among a few hundred thousand distinct CDR3 sequences listed, roughly an eighth were seen once. The specimen was PBMCs or a T cell subset sorted from them (not recorded which). The receptors originated from a man between 18 and 29 years old who had mild COVID-19 (a few samples of this study predate the infection). Cell type and time point are not known.

The chain joins TRBV21-1 to TRBJ1-4. TRBV21-1 is termed a pseudogene. This CDR3 has 15 residues. DNA of the CDR3: TGTGCCAGCAGCAAAGAAAGGATCAGCTATGAAAAACTGTTTTTT. Protein product: CASSKERISYEKLFF.

The CDR3 nucleotides are TGTGCCAGCAGCCCTCGCGCATCCGGGCCGCACAGCTACGAGCAGTACTTC. Protein: CASSPRASGPHSYEQYF. The chain links TRBV7-9 to TRBJ2-7; the D is unclear. V lost 5 bases and J lost 3, with 23 bases in between. CDR1 is SEHNR and CDR2 is FQNEAQ in the germline V gene (reference sequence). This CDR3 has 17 residues.

Concerning this clonotype itself: This CDR3 fails to terminate in the conserved phenylalanine or tryptophan, so it likely reflects a read error. The DNA is omitted, as the CDR3 cannot be located on it reliably, and the CDR3 follows TCRdb's listing. The V call is TRBV6-4, the J call TRBJ2-7; the D call in the table, TRBD1, was not verified against the DNA. Germline assignment: CDR1 MRHNA and CDR2 SNTAGT. The CDR3 sequence runs 10 residues, both termini included. CDR3 region: CASSEPGQLG.

The J gene is TRBJ2-7, the V gene TRBV18; D is unclear. CDR1 and CDR2 (germline): KGHSH, LQKENI. CDR3 length equals 14 residues. The V end lost 3 bases, the J end lost 3 bases, and 12 bases lay between the germline ends. This chain's CDR3 is CASSPSQWDYEQYF. The CDR3, as DNA: TGTGCCAGCTCACCTTCGCAGTGGGACTACGAGCAGTACTTC. The whole variable domain, remainder taken from reference TRBV18 and TRBJ2-7, is NAGVMQNPRHLVRRRGQEARLRCSPMKGHSHVYWYRQLPEEGLKFMVYLQKENIIDESGMPKERFSAEFPKEGPSILRIQQVVRGDSAAYFCASSPSQWDYEQYFGPGTRLTVT.

The chain combines TRBV12-3 or TRBV12-4 with TRBJ2-1; no reliable D call. Trimming left V 3 bases short and J 10 bases short, with 10 bases between. This CDR3 has 12 amino acids. For the CDR3, the DNA is TGTGCCAGCAGTTTCTCCGACCGGGAGCAGTTCTTC. Encoded protein: CASSFSDREQFF.